These 10 T cell receptor beta chains were all obtained from the same sample, sequenced in a study of blood T cell repertoires in COVID-19. This table comes from immunoSEQ multiplex PCR, and its TCRdb copy is limited to in-frame clones, with some not included. In the table there are 200,000 to 250,000 clones, about 87% of which are singletons. What was sequenced was PBMCs or T cells enriched from blood (not recorded which). The receptors shown here come from a man aged 18 to 29 with acute COVID-19.

V usage is TRBV7-9 and J usage is TRBJ2-1; D might be TRBD2 (5 bases). V was pared by 3 bases and J by 9 bases, with 9 bases between. Germline-derived CDR1 and CDR2 are SEHNR and FQNEAQ (reference sequence). The CDR3 sequence is 12 residues long. The CDR3 DNA follows: TGTGCCAGCAGCTTGAGGGAAGCTGAGCAGTTCTTC. Translated, it gives CASSLREAEQFF.

V usage is TRBV28 and J usage is TRBJ1-1, with 9 bases fitting TRBD1. Germline V gene sequence: CDR1 MDHEN, CDR2 SYDVKM. Trimming cost V 5 bases and J 3 bases; bases outside gene matches: 7. This CDR3 contains 15 residues. CDR3 residues: CASSPGTGRDTEAFF. The CDR3 DNA reads TGTGCCAGCAGTCCAGGGACAGGGAGGGACACTGAAGCTTTCTTT.

J is TRBJ1-5 and V is TRBV19, with TRBD1 as a possible D gene (6 bases). CDR3 length equals 13 residues. The germline V and J ends were trimmed by 2 bases and 9 bases, with 11 bases remaining between them. Germline V gives CDR1 LNHDA, CDR2 SQIVND (reference sequence). CDR3 loop: CASSISRGGPQHF. CDR3 sequence (DNA): TGTGCCAGTAGTATATCAAGGGGGGGGCCCCAGCATTTT.

The chain uses TRBV10-3 and TRBJ2-1; tentatively, D is TRBD1 (7 bases). The CDR3 runs 13 residues. CDR1 and CDR2 (germline): ENHRY, SYGVKD. V lost 10 bases and J 5 bases, leaving 15 bases between the germline ends. CDR3 region: CATGQGGNNEQFF. The DNA for the CDR3 is TGTGCCACCGGTCAGGGGGGCAACAATGAGCAGTTCTTC.

V usage is TRBV6-5 and J usage is TRBJ2-2, with D possibly being TRBD2 (5 bases). CDR3 length: 15 amino acids. Germline loops: CDR1 MNHEY, CDR2 SVGAGI. The V end lost 5 bases, the J end lost 6 bases, and 16 bases lay between the germline ends. DNA of the CDR3: TGTGCCAGCAGTATGACGGGGTACGGGGCCGGGGAGCTGTTTTTT. Translation: CASSMTGYGAGELFF.

The chain recombines TRBV24-1 with TRBJ2-7; TRBD1 agrees at 7 bases. Losses at the gene ends were 4 bases for V and 2 bases for J; bases not matched to a gene: 7. Germline lookup yields CDR1 KGHDR and CDR2 SFDVKD. This CDR3 is 15 amino acids long. CDR3 protein: CATSESGTATYEQYF. The CDR3 region has the DNA TGTGCCACCAGTGAGTCCGGGACAGCTACCTACGAGCAGTACTTC.

The rearrangement uses TRBV28 and TRBJ2-3; no firm D call. This CDR3 is 14 amino acids long. Germline CDR1 is MDHEN and CDR2 is SYDVKM. The V and J ends lost 2 bases and 2 bases respectively, with 8 bases between them. In DNA, the CDR3 is TGTGCCAGCAGTTTAATATTGGCCACAGATACGCAGTATTTT. This sequence encodes CASSLILATDTQYF.

This chain links TRBV4-2 with TRBJ2-1; 7 bases align to TRBD2. This CDR3 spans 19 amino acids. Unmatched junction bases numbered 18, after V lost 0 bases and J lost 7 bases. The V gene's germline CDR1 is LGHNA and CDR2 YNFKEQ. The CDR3 here is CASSQDRGLRTIKRNEQFF. The CDR3, as DNA: TGTGCCAGCAGCCAAGATAGGGGACTAAGGACTATCAAAAGGAATGAGCAGTTCTTC.

The V gene is TRBV5-1, the J gene TRBJ1-5, with 7 positions matching TRBD1. Trimming at V came to 6 bases and at J to 5 bases, leaving 5 bases not matched to a gene. CDR1 and CDR2 from the germline V gene are SGHRS and YFSETQ. This CDR3 is 13 amino acids long. CDR3 nucleotides: TGCGCCAGCATCAGGGGGTTCGATCAGCCCCAGCATTTT. It translates to CASIRGFDQPQHF. Filled out from reference TRBV5-1 and TRBJ1-5, the complete variable domain reads KAGVTQTPRYLIKTRGQQVTLSCSPISGHRSVSWYQQTPGQGLQFLFEYFSETQRNKGNFPGRFSGRQFSNSRSEMNVSTLELGDSALYLCASIRGFDQPQHFGDGTRLSIL.

The gene calls are TRBV12-5 and TRBJ2-2, with 14 bases aligning to TRBD2. Trimming removed 6 bases from V and 0 bases from J; junction bases left unmatched: 9. The CDR3 spans 19 residues. Per the germline V gene, CDR1 is LGHNT and CDR2 is FRNRAP. CDR3 sequence reads: CASGIRGTSGSPNTGELFF. CDR3 sequence (DNA): TGTGCTAGTGGCATTAGAGGGACTAGCGGGAGCCCGAACACCGGGGAGCTGTTTTTT.